The clone carrying this TCR beta chain was seen once. Antigen: not known. There are 15 residues in the CDR3. Trimming cost V 4 bases and J 5 bases; bases outside gene matches: 5. Germline V gene sequence: CDR1 MNHEY, CDR2 SVGAGI. This entry is derived from a study of cytomegalovirus exposure and HLA in healthy donors. General observations from the study: A prior analysis recorded that most TCR beta V segments were productive about 87% or about 30% of the time. Later analysis revealed greater clonal expansion in HLA-associated TCR beta chains than in equally common others. Several of the most significant clusters were apparently associated with common viral pathogens in a later analysis.

Both 60 Vbeta primers and 13 Jbeta primers went into the PCR. Assay: immunoSEQ multiplex PCR; the TCRdb copy retains only in-frame clones and omits some. Of 200,000 to 250,000 clones listed, about 75% are singletons. The sequence derives from a woman aged 25 to 39 in good health and CMV-seronegative. This sequence joins TRBV6-5 and TRBJ2-2; 9 nucleotides match TRBD1. Sequencing was carried out using PBMCs. CDR3 coding DNA: TGTGCCAGCAGTTCCGGGACAGGGCTAACCGGGGAGCTGTTTTTT. Its protein product is CASSSGTGLTGELFF.